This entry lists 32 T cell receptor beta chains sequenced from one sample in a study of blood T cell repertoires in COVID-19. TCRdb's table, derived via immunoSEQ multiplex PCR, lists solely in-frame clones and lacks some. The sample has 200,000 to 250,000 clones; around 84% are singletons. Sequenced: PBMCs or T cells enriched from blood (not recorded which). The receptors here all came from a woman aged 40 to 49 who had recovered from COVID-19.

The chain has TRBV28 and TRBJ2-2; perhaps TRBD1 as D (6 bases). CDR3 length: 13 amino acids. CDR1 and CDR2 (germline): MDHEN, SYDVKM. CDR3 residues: CASDRSDTGELFF. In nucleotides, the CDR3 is TGTGCGAGTGACAGGAGCGACACCGGGGAGCTGTTTTTT.

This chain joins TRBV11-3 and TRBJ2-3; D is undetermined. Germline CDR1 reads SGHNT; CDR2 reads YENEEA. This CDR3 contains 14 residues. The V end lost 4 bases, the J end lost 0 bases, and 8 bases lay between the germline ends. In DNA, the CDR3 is TGTGCCAGCAGCTCTTACCTAAGCACAGATACGCAGTATTTT. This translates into CASSSYLSTDTQYF.

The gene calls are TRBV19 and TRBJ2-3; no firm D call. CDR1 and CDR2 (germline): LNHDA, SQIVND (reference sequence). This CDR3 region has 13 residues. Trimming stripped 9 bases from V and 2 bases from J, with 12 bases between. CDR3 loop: CASLGRTTDTQYF. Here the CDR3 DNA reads TGTGCCAGCCTAGGCCGAACCACAGATACGCAGTATTTT.

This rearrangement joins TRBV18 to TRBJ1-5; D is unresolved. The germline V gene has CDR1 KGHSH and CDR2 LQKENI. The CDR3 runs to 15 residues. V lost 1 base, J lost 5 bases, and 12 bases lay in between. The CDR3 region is CASSPLARTDQPQHF. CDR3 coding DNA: TGTGCCAGCTCACCACTAGCCCGAACCGATCAGCCCCAGCATTTT.

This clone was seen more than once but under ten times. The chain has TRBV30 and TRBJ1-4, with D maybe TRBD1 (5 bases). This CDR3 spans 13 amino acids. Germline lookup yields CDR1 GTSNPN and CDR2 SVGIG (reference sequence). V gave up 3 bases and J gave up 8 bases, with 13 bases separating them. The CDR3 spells CAWRPKKGEKLFF. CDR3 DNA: TGTGCCTGGAGACCGAAAAAGGGGGAAAAACTGTTTTTT.

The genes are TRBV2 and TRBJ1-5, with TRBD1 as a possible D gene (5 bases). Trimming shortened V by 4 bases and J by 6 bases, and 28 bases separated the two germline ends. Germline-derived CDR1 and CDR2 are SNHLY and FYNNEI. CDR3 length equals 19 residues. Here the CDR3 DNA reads TGTGCCAGCAGTGGGGGACTGCTTTCAGGGAATTATGGACGTCAGCCCCAGCATTTT. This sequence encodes CASSGGLLSGNYGRQPQHF.

CDR3 nucleotides: TGTGCCAGCAGCCAAGTCATGGCGAAGGACAAAGAGACCCAGTACTTC. Protein sequence: CASSQVMAKDKETQYF. V is TRBV3-1 (or the pseudogene TRBV3-2) and J is TRBJ2-5; maybe TRBD1 (5 bases). The ends were cut back, 1 base at V and 3 bases at J, with 15 bases in the middle. Germline V CDR1 and CDR2: LGHDT, YNNKEL (reference sequence). The CDR3 is 16 residues long.

CDR3 sequence reads: CASSPGVAGETDTQYF. The CDR3 DNA is TGCGCCAGCAGCCCCGGGGTAGCGGGAGAAACAGATACGCAGTATTTT. The chain uses TRBV5-1 and TRBJ2-3, with 9 bases lining up with TRBD2. The CDR3 covers 16 residues. The V gene end was trimmed by 4 bases and the J gene end by 3 bases; junction bases not matched to a gene: 9. Germline lookup yields CDR1 SGHRS and CDR2 YFSETQ.

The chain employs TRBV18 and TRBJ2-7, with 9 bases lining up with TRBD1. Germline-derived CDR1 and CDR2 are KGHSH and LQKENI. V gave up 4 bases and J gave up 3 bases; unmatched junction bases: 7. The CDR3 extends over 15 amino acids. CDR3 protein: CASSLGQGNYYEQYV. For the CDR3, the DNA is TGTGCCAGCTCACTAGGACAGGGGAACTACTACGAGCAGTACGTC.

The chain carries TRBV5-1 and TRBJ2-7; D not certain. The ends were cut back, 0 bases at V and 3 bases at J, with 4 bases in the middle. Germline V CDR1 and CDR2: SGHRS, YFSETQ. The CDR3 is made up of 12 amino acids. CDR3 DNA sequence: TGCGCCAGCAGCTTGGTCAGCTACGAGCAGTACTTC. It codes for CASSLVSYEQYF.

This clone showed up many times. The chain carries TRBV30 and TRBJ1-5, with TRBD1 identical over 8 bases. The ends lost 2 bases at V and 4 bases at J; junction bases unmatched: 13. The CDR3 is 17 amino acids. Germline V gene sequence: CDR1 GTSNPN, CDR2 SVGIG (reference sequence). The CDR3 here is CAWSPYLGQGLNQPQHF. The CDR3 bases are TGTGCCTGGAGTCCCTACCTCGGACAGGGCCTAAATCAGCCCCAGCATTTT.

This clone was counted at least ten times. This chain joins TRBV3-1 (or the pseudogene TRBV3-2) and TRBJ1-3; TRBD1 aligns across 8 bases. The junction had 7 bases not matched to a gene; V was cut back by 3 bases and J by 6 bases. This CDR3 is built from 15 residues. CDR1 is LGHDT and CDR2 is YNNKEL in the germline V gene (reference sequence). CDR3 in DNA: TGTGCCAGCAGCCATCCTGGACAGGGCTCAAACACCATATATTTT. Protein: CASSHPGQGSNTIYF.

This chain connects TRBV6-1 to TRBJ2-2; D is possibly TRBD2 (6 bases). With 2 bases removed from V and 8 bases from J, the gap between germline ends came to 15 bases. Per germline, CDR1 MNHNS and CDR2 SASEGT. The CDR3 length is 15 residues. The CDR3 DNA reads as TGTGCCAGCAGTGAAAGGTCGGGAGTTGGTGGGGAGCTGTTTTTT. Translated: CASSERSGVGGELFF.

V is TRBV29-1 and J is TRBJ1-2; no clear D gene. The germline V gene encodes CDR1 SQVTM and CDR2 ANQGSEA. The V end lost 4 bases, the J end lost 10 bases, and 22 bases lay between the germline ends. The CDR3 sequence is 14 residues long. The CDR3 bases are TGCAGCGTTGGGGCCGGGGATACTCAGGCGCACTACACCTTC. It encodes CSVGAGDTQAHYTF. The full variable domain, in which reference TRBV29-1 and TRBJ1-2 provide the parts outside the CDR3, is SAVISQKPSRDICQRGTSLTIQCQVDSQVTMMFWYRQQPGQSLTLIATANQGSEATYESGFVIDKFPISRPNLTFSTLTVSNMSPEDSSIYLCSVGAGDTQAHYTFGSGTRLTVV.

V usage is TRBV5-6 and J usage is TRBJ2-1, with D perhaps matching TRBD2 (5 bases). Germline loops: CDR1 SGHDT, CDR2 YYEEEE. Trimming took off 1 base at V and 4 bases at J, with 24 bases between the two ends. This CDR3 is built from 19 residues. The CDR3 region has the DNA TGTGCCAGCAGCTTGTATTTTGGAGGTTACCGACACAAATACAATGAGCAGTTCTTC. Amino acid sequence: CASSLYFGGYRHKYNEQFF.

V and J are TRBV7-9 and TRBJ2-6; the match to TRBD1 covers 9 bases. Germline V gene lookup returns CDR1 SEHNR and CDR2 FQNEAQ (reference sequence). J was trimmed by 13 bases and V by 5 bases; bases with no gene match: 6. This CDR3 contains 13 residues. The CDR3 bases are TGTGCCAGCAGCCACGGGGACAGGGAAGTCCTGACTTTC. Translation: CASSHGDREVLTF.

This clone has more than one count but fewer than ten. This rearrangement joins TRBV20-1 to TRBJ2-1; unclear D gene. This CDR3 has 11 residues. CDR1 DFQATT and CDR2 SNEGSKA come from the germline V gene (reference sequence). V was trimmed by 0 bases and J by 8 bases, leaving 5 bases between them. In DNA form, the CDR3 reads TGCAGTGCTAGAGACGGGTATGAGCAGTTCTTC. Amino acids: CSARDGYEQFF.

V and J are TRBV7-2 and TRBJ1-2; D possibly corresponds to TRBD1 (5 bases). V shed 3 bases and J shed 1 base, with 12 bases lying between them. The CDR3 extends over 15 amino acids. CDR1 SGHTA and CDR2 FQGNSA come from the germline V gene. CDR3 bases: TGTGCCAGCAGCTTTTGGACACTTCTTAACTATGGCTACACCTTC. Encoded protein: CASSFWTLLNYGYTF.

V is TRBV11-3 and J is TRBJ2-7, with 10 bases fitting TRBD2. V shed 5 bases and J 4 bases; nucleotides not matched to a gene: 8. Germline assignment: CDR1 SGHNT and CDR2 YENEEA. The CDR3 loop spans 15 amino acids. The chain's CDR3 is CASSLTGLAVYEQYV. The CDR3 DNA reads TGTGCCAGCAGCCTAACCGGACTAGCGGTTTACGAGCAGTACGTC.

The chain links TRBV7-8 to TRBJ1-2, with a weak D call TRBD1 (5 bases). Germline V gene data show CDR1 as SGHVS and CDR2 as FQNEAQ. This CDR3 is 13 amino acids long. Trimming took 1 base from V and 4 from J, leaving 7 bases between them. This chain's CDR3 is CASSLGGGYGYTF. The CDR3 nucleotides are TGTGCCAGCAGCTTAGGGGGGGGCTATGGCTACACCTTC.

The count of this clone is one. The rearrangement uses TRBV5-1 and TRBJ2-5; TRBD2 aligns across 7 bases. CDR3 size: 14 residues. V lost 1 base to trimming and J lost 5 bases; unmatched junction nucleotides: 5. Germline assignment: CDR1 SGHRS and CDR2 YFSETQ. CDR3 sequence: CASSLSGTKETQYF. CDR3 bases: TGCGCCAGCAGCTTGTCCGGGACTAAGGAGACCCAGTACTTC.

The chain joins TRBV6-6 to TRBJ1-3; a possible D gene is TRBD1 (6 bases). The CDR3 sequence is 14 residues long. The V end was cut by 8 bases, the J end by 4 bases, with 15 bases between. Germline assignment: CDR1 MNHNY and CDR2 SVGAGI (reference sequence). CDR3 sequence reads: CASGPGVTGNTIYF. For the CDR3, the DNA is TGTGCCAGCGGCCCAGGGGTAACGGGAAACACCATATATTTT.

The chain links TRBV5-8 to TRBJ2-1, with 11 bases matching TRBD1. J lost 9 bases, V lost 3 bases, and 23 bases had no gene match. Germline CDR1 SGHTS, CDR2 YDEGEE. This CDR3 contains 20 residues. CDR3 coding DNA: TGTGCCAGCAGCTACGGACAGGGGGCGGGAGGCGGGAGGGCCTCGGGTGAGCAGTTCTTC. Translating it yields CASSYGQGAGGGRASGEQFF.

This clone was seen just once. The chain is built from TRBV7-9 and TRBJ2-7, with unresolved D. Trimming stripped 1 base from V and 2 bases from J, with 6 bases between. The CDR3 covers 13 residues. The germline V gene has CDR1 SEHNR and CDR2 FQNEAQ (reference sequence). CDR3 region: CASSLGSAYEQYF. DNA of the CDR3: TGTGCCAGCAGCTTAGGGTCAGCCTACGAGCAGTACTTC.

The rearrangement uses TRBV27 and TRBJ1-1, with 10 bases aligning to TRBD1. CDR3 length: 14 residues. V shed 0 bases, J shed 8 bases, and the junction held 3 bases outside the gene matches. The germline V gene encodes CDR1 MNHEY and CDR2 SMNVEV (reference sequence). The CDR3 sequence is CASSLSTGQGEAFF. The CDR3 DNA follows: TGTGCCAGCAGTTTATCAACGGGACAGGGGGAAGCTTTCTTT.

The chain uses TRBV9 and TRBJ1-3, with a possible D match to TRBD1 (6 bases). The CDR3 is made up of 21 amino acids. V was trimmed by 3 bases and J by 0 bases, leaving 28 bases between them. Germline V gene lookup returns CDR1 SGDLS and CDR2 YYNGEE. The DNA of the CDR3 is TGTGCCAGCAGCGGGGAGCCGGACAGAATTGTTCTTGCCGACTCTGGAAACACCATATATTTT. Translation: CASSGEPDRIVLADSGNTIYF.

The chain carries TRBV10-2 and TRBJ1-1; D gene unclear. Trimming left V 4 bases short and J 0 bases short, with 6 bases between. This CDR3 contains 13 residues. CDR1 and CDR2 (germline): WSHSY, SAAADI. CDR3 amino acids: CASSGHLNTEAFF. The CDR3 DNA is TGCGCCAGCAGTGGACACCTGAACACTGAAGCTTTCTTT.

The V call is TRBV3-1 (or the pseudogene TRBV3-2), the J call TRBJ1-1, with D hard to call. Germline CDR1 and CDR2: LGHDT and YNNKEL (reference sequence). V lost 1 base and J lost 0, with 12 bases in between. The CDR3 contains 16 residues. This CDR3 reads CASSQVLMEMNTEAFF. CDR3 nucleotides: TGTGCCAGCAGCCAAGTACTGATGGAGATGAACACTGAAGCTTTCTTT.

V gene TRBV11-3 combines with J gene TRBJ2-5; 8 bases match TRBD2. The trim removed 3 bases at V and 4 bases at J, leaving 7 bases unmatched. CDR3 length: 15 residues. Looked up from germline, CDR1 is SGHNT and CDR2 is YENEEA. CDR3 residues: CASSFSGGLRETQYF. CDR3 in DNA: TGTGCCAGCAGCTTCTCGGGGGGGCTGCGAGAGACCCAGTACTTC.

Here the CDR3 DNA reads TGTGCCAGCTCCCCTCTCGGGAGTGGGACAGATACGCAGTATTTT. Its translation: CASSPLGSGTDTQYF. The chain uses TRBV18 and TRBJ2-3; possible D gene TRBD2, 6 bases. The germline V gene encodes CDR1 KGHSH and CDR2 LQKENI. Trimming pared 6 bases from V and 3 bases from J, leaving 16 bases between. The CDR3 contains 15 residues.

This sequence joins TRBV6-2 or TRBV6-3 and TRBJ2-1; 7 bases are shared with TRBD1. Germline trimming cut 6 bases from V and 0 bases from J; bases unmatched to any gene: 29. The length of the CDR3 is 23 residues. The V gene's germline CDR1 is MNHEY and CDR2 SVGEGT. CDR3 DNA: TGTGCCAGCAGCCCTCCTCAACTTCCCCTCAAAGCAAACCGGGACAGCTCCTACAATGAGCAGTTCTTC. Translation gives CASSPPQLPLKANRDSSYNEQFF.

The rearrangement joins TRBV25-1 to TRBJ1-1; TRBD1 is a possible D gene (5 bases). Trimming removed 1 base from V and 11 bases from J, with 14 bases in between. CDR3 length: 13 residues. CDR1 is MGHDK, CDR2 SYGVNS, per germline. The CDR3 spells CASSESETRGAFF. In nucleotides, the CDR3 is TGTGCCAGCAGTGAATCGGAGACGCGGGGGGCTTTCTTT.